A single sample gave rise to the 20 T cell receptor beta chains below, sequenced in a study of regulatory T cells in long-lasting Graves disease. Regarding time point: persistent/refractory GD, antithyroid drugs over 5 years with positive TRAb. PBMCs provided the RNA from which the TCR library was made. Building of the TCR beta libraries involved iRepertoire HTBI primers and Arm-PCR of CDR3 regions. TCRdb recomputed calls from the multiplex PCR reads with MiXCR, one row per CDR3 protein. The sample holds 300,000 to 400,000 distinct CDR3 sequences, less than 20% seen once. Sequenced here: peripheral blood mononuclear cells (PBMCs), sampled when the disease was refractory, from a patient treated with antithyroid drugs. The source is a female donor with Graves disease.

J is TRBJ2-3 and V is TRBV7-2, with 10 bases fitting TRBD2. CDR3 size: 13 residues. J was trimmed by 6 bases and V by 5 bases; bases with no gene match: 2. CDR1 SGHTA and CDR2 FQGNSA come from the germline V gene. The CDR3 loop reads CASSMGLADTQYF. CDR3 in DNA: TGTGCCAGCAGCATGGGACTAGCGGATACGCAGTATTTT.

This clonotype was seen a few times. Given the absence of the conserved phenylalanine or tryptophan at the CDR3 end, a read error is likely. The chain combines TRBV7-8 with TRBJ2-7; 8 bases agree with TRBD1. Germline-derived CDR1 and CDR2 are SGHVS and FQNEAQ. The CDR3 totals 15 residues. V gave up 5 bases and J gave up 3 bases; unmatched junction bases: 9. CDR3 amino acids: CASSTRGQGLYEQYL. The DNA of the CDR3 is TGTGCCAGCAGCACCAGAGGACAGGGTCTCTACGAGCAGTACCTC.

The J gene is TRBJ2-3, the V gene TRBV12-3 or TRBV12-4, with TRBD2 matching 8 bases. J gave up 6 bases and V 6 bases, and 2 bases lay outside the gene matches. The CDR3 runs 12 residues. The CDR3 nucleotides are TGTGCCAGCAGCCGCGGGAGGGATACGCAGTATTTT. It specifies CASSRGRDTQYF.

Ten or more counts support this clonotype. The chain uses TRBV13 and TRBJ2-7; 9 bases map to TRBD1. Per germline, CDR1 PRHDT and CDR2 FYEKMQ (reference sequence). This CDR3 has 14 amino acids. After removal of 5 bases from V and 6 bases from J, the junction contained 8 bases not matched to a gene. The CDR3: CASSRFGTGPEQYF. The CDR3 region has the DNA TGTGCCAGCAGCCGTTTCGGGACAGGGCCCGAGCAGTACTTC.

This clonotype was observed at least ten times. The CDR3 nucleotides are TGTGCCAGCAGCTTAGAGCCAGGGGCGAACTCCGAAGCTTTCTTT. This gives the protein CASSLEPGANSEAFF. The genes are TRBV11-2 and TRBJ1-1; a weak D match, TRBD1 (6 bases). The V end lost 0 bases, the J end lost 8 bases, and 16 bases lay between the germline ends. The germline CDR1 and CDR2 sequences are SGHAT and FQNNGV. This CDR3 contains 15 residues.

The V and J genes are TRBV24-1 and TRBJ2-3; 14 bases agree with TRBD2. Trimming at V came to 4 bases and at J to 4 bases, leaving 3 bases not matched to a gene. Germline V gene sequence: CDR1 KGHDR, CDR2 SFDVKD. The CDR3 totals 16 residues. This CDR3 is CATSEPTSGRADTQYF. The CDR3 bases are TGTGCCACCAGTGAACCGACTAGCGGGAGGGCAGATACGCAGTATTTT.

Worth noting for this clonotype: A far larger clone is one nucleotide away, so this likely arose from a read error. Lacking the conserved final phenylalanine or tryptophan, this CDR3 likely reflects a read error. V usage is TRBV12-3 or TRBV12-4 and J usage is TRBJ1-5; 8 bases are a match to TRBD1. The CDR3 contains 13 residues. The V gene end was trimmed by 8 bases and the J gene end by 2 bases; junction bases not matched to a gene: 2. CDR3 coding DNA: TGTGCCAGCGCAGGGGGCGGCAATCAGCCCCAGCATTCT. This codes for CASAGGGNQPQHS.

Many counts were recorded for this clonotype. V gene TRBV28 combines with J gene TRBJ1-2; TRBD1 agrees at 7 bases. Per germline, CDR1 MDHEN and CDR2 SYDVKM. The CDR3 covers 13 residues. J was trimmed by 4 bases and V by 4 bases; bases with no gene match: 3. The CDR3 here is CASSSTGVYGYTF. CDR3 in DNA: TGTGCCAGCAGTTCCACAGGGGTCTATGGCTACACCTTC.

V gene TRBV25-1 combines with J gene TRBJ1-3; D is undetermined. The germline V and J ends were trimmed by 1 base and 0 bases, with 7 bases remaining between them. Germline V gene data show CDR1 as MGHDK and CDR2 as SYGVNS. This CDR3 is built from 15 residues. The CDR3 loop reads CASSEFQRSGNTIYF. CDR3 coding DNA: TGTGCCAGCAGTGAATTCCAGCGCTCTGGAAACACCATATATTTT.

Many counts were recorded for this clonotype. The J gene is TRBJ2-7, the V gene TRBV30; D gene ambiguous. CDR1 is GTSNPN, CDR2 SVGIG, per germline (reference sequence). Deletions cut 0 bases from V and 3 bases from J, with 6 bases between. This CDR3 contains 12 residues. CDR3 DNA sequence: TGTGCCTGGAGTGTAGGTCGCTACGAGCAGTACTTC. Its translation: CAWSVGRYEQYF.

As to this clonotype: It may be a read error: a sequence one base away is much more abundant. Here the CDR3 omits its conserved ending phenylalanine or tryptophan, so a read error is the likely source. The V and J genes are TRBV6-4 and TRBJ2-7, with 8 bases that match TRBD1. Looked up from germline, CDR1 is MRHNA and CDR2 is SNTAGT. The V gene end was trimmed by 5 bases and the J gene end by 4 bases; junction bases not matched to a gene: 4. This CDR3 spans 13 amino acids. The CDR3 is CASSRDRRYEQYS. The CDR3 bases are TGTGCCAGCAGTCGGGACAGGCGGTACGAGCAGTACTCC.

This clonotype came up many times. The chain is built from TRBV11-2 and TRBJ2-7; D is unclear. This CDR3 is 14 amino acids long. Germline V gene lookup returns CDR1 SGHAT and CDR2 FQNNGV. Between the trimmed V and J ends, which lost 2 bases and 4 bases, there was a span of 12 bases. CDR3 in amino acids: CASSLNSNVYEQYF. In DNA form, the CDR3 reads TGTGCCAGCAGCTTAAATTCAAATGTGTACGAGCAGTACTTC.

This clonotype was picked up many times. The J gene is TRBJ2-7, the V gene TRBV28; D is undetermined. Germline values: CDR1 MDHEN, CDR2 SYDVKM. This CDR3 has 14 amino acids. With 6 bases removed from V and 0 bases from J, the gap between germline ends came to 12 bases. The CDR3 reads CASRAEGFSYEQYF. DNA of the CDR3: TGTGCCAGCAGAGCTGAAGGGTTCTCCTACGAGCAGTACTTC.

A few counts support this clonotype. The rearrangement links TRBV19 to TRBJ1-2; no firm D call. There are 14 residues in the CDR3. Germline V gene sequence: CDR1 LNHDA, CDR2 SQIVND (reference sequence). Between the trimmed V and J ends, which lost 7 bases and 4 bases, there was a span of 16 bases. Here the CDR3 reads CASNLRSEIYGYTF. The CDR3 DNA follows: TGTGCCAGTAACCTGAGGTCGGAGATCTATGGCTACACCTTC.

The sample holds a few counts of this clonotype. The V and J genes are TRBV6-5 and TRBJ2-4; TRBD1 agrees at 7 bases. The CDR3 runs 14 residues. From germline, CDR1 is MNHEY and CDR2 SVGAGI. V trimming: 4 bases; J trimming: 5 bases; junction bases outside the gene matches: 5. The CDR3 is CASSFRQGQNIQYF. As DNA, the CDR3 is TGTGCCAGCAGTTTCCGACAGGGCCAAAACATTCAGTACTTC.

This clonotype was recorded many times. The chain joins TRBV19 to TRBJ2-5; the D gene is possibly TRBD1 (6 bases). V dropped 6 bases and J dropped 5 bases, with 16 bases sitting between them. This CDR3 contains 14 residues. Germline CDR1 LNHDA, CDR2 SQIVND (reference sequence). CDR3 DNA sequence: TGTGCCAGTAGCCCGGGACCCCAGGGGGAGACCCAGTACTTC. It codes for CASSPGPQGETQYF. Full variable domain (missing parts from reference TRBV19 and TRBJ2-5): DGGITQSPKYLFRKEGQNVTLSCEQNLNHDAMYWYRQDPGQGLRLIYYSQIVNDFQKGDIAEGYSVSREKKESFPLTVTSAQKNPTAFYLCASSPGPQGETQYFGPGTRLLVL.

The sample holds many counts of this clonotype. The V gene is TRBV27, the J gene TRBJ1-1, with 9 positions matching TRBD1. J lost 7 bases, V lost 6 bases, and 9 bases had no gene match. The CDR3 loop spans 14 amino acids. Germline CDR1 MNHEY, CDR2 SMNVEV (reference sequence). This CDR3 is CASRRGDRAGEAFF. In DNA form, the CDR3 reads TGTGCCAGCAGGCGAGGGGACAGGGCGGGTGAAGCTTTCTTT.

This clonotype was seen many times. This chain links TRBV18 with TRBJ2-1, with TRBD1 matching over 9 bases. The germline gives CDR1 KGHSH, CDR2 LQKENI. The CDR3 covers 15 residues. The trim removed 3 bases at V and 8 bases at J, leaving 8 bases unmatched. CDR3 bases: TGTGCCAGCTCACCGGGGGACAGGGTAGTACATGAGCAGTTCTTC. Protein product: CASSPGDRVVHEQFF.

This clonotype appeared many times. The genes are TRBV5-1 and TRBJ1-1, with D possibly matching TRBD1 (6 bases). Germline values: CDR1 SGHRS, CDR2 YFSETQ. The CDR3 has 16 amino acids. V lost 2 bases, J lost 3 bases, and 17 bases lay in between. The CDR3 DNA reads as TGCGCCAGCAGCTTCGGCGGAACAGGGACCTACACTGAAGCTTTCTTT. Its translation: CASSFGGTGTYTEAFF.

The chain uses TRBV7-2 and TRBJ2-3; D is unclear. CDR1 and CDR2 from the germline V gene are SGHTA and FQGNSA. The CDR3 is made up of 17 amino acids. V lost 5 bases, J lost 5 bases, and 23 bases lay in between. The CDR3 region is CASSLLNYLSRVDTQYF. The CDR3 coding sequence is TGTGCCAGCAGCCTACTTAATTACCTTTCCAGAGTAGATACGCAGTATTTT.